The source of this TCR beta chain is a study of early T cells in non-severe SARS-CoV-2 infection. Study-level background: Chains were unpaired, as sequencing was done on bulk RNA from unsorted whole blood. General study points: Lookups in VDJdb leaned toward anti-spike CD8 responses and missed private and CD4 specificities.

Worth noting for this clonotype: Its specificity is not known.

TCRdb itself ran the 5' RACE reads through MiXCR, one entry per CDR3 protein. Found here are some 51,000 distinct CDR3 sequences, about 15% of them singletons; the top ten hold about a tenth. With 3 bases clipped from V and 7 bases from J, the junction kept 4 bases outside the gene matches. The V gene's germline CDR1 is SEHNR and CDR2 FQNEAQ (reference sequence). This CDR3 spans 15 amino acids. The rearrangement links TRBV7-9 to TRBJ2-1; 12 bases match TRBD2. The sample consisted of whole blood, taken at baseline. The clonotype comes from an adult who was a healthcare worker with PCR-confirmed SARS-CoV-2 infection or an uninfected control (not recorded which). The CDR3 DNA reads as TGTGCCAGCAGCTTGACTAGCGGGAGTATGAATGAGCAGTTCTTC. Protein product: CASSLTSGSMNEQFF.